Listed below are T cell receptor beta chains from one sample, sequenced in a study of response to subunit inactivated influenza vaccine. TCRdb independently ran MiXCR on the RT-PCR reads; one entry per CDR3 protein. Of a few hundred thousand distinct CDR3 sequences in the sample, about 15% were seen once. The input for sequencing was PBMCs from blood, taken about 12 days after vaccination. The source of these receptors is a man in his fifties or sixties who received an inactivated influenza vaccine. CDR3s include the opening cysteine and the closing phenylalanine or tryptophan. A D gene is named only where the DNA matches it firmly. Size is omitted from some rows. Given values are once, few, many or a class for expanded clones.

D,J,size,V,CDR3,DNA
NA,TRBJ1-6,few,TRBV20-1,CRGAGGDNSPLHF,TGCAGAGGGGCAGGTGGAGATAATTCACCCCTCCACTTT
NA,TRBJ2-1,few,TRBV5-6,CASSSPLQDSYNEQFF,TGTGCCAGCAGCTCCCCCCTCCAGGACTCCTACAATGAGCAGTTCTTC
TRBD1,TRBJ1-5,once,TRBV28,CASSFRTGTAAGQPQHF,TGTGCCAGCAGTTTCCGAACCGGGACAGCCGCGGGGCAGCCCCAGCATTTT
NA,TRBJ2-3,NA,TRBV7-3,CASSLDSGLTQYF,TGTGCCAGCAGCTTAGACTCAGGTCTTACGCAGTATTTT
NA,TRBJ1-5,NA,TRBV12-3/TRBV12-4,CASSLAWGGPQHF,TGTGCCAGCAGTTTGGCCTGGGGAGGGCCCCAGCATTTT
NA,TRBJ1-6,few,TRBV11-2,CASSHEARSPLHF,TGTGCCAGCAGCCACGAGGCACGTTCACCCCTCCACTTT
NA,TRBJ1-2,NA,TRBV5-1,CASSLSSDSGVEGYTF,TGCGCCAGCAGCTTGTCTTCCGATTCAGGGGTGGAGGGCTACACCTTC
TRBD2,TRBJ2-7,few,TRBV2,CASSPTSGGEQYF,TGTGCCAGCAGTCCGACTAGCGGCGGCGAGCAGTACTTC
TRBD1,TRBJ1-1,NA,TRBV29-1,CSAQGARRGNTEAFF,TGCAGCGCCCAGGGGGCGCGGAGAGGGAACACTGAAGCTTTCTTT
NA,TRBJ2-7,NA,TRBV2,CASSPRHEYEQYF,TGTGCCAGCAGTCCCCGACACGAGTACGAGCAGTACTTC
TRBD2,TRBJ2-5,few,TRBV20-1,CSARGSTSGGETQYF,TGCAGTGCTAGAGGTTCGACTAGCGGGGGGGAGACCCAGTACTTC
NA,TRBJ2-2,few,TRBV12-3/TRBV12-4,CASSLDGVNGELFF,TGTGCCAGCAGTTTAGATGGGGTAAACGGGGAGCTGTTTTTT
TRBD2,TRBJ2-1,NA,TRBV7-2,CASRLGGTSGRNEQFF,TGTGCCAGCAGACTAGGAGGGACTAGCGGCCGCAATGAGCAGTTCTTC
NA,TRBJ2-7,NA,TRBV19,CASRRSSSYEQYF,TGTGCCAGTAGACGGAGTAGCAGCTACGAGCAGTACTTC
NA,TRBJ2-3,NA,TRBV29-1,CSVEDARADTQYF,TGCAGCGTTGAAGATGCCAGGGCAGATACGCAGTATTTT
TRBD2,TRBJ2-1,few,TRBV6-2/TRBV6-3,CASSYSTSGSLRGDNEQFF,TGTGCCAGCAGTTACTCGACTAGCGGGAGCCTGCGGGGGGACAATGAGCAGTTCTTC
NA,TRBJ1-3,NA,TRBV12-3/TRBV12-4,CASRNQGSGNTIYF,TGTGCCAGCAGGAACCAGGGATCTGGAAACACCATATATTTT
NA,TRBJ1-2,NA,TRBV7-2,CASSFGDPAPGYTF,TGTGCCAGCAGCTTTGGCGACCCCGCGCCTGGCTACACCTTC
TRBD2,TRBJ2-5,few,TRBV20-1,CSAPGGRPQGTQYF,TGCAGTGCCCCGGGGGGGCGGCCGCAAGGGACCCAGTACTTC
NA,TRBJ1-6,NA,TRBV30,CAWGLHNRASGNSPLHF,TGTGCCTGGGGACTACATAACAGGGCTTCGGGCAATTCACCCCTCCACTTT
TRBD1,TRBJ2-5,few,TRBV7-9,CASSPTPTGQGKETQYF,TGTGCCAGCAGCCCGACGCCGACTGGACAGGGGAAGGAGACCCAGTACTTC
NA,TRBJ2-7,NA,TRBV14,CASSQDASPLPHEQYF,TGTGCCAGCAGCCAAGATGCCTCCCCGCTTCCTCACGAGCAGTACTTC
TRBD1,TRBJ1-5,NA,TRBV20-1,CSARVFGTGGRSNQPQHF,TGCAGTGCTAGAGTGTTCGGGACAGGGGGTCGAAGCAATCAGCCCCAGCATTTT
TRBD1,TRBJ2-7,NA,TRBV20-1,CSATQGAGEQYF,TGCAGTGCTACGCAGGGGGCAGGAGAGCAGTACTTC
NA,TRBJ1-1,NA,TRBV4-3,CASSQEIVKGRNTEAFF,TGCGCCAGCAGCCAAGAAATCGTAAAGGGAAGGAACACTGAAGCTTTCTTT
NA,TRBJ2-5,NA,TRBV24-1,CATSDGRVQETQYF,TGTGCCACCAGTGATGGGCGGGTACAAGAGACCCAGTACTTC
TRBD1,TRBJ1-1,few,TRBV6-5,CASSWDRGERPEAFF,TGTGCCAGCAGTTGGGACAGGGGAGAGCGCCCTGAAGCTTTCTTT
TRBD1,TRBJ2-7,NA,TRBV7-8,CASSGTQGARISYEQYF,TGTGCCAGCAGCGGGACACAGGGGGCGCGGATATCCTACGAGCAGTACTTC
NA,TRBJ2-7,many,TRBV7-9,CASARSSEQYF,TGTGCCAGCGCCCGGAGTTCCGAGCAGTACTTC
TRBD2,TRBJ2-3,NA,TRBV29-1,CSVAGTSGDTDTQYF,TGCAGCGTTGCGGGGACTAGCGGTGACACAGATACGCAGTATTTT
NA,TRBJ2-5,NA,TRBV5-1,CASSLFGTEQETQYF,TGCGCCAGCAGCTTGTTTGGGACGGAGCAAGAGACCCAGTACTTC
TRBD2,TRBJ2-1,few,TRBV20-1,CSARDSGSVNEQFF,TGCAGTGCTAGGGATAGCGGGAGCGTCAATGAGCAGTTCTTC
TRBD2,TRBJ2-7,NA,TRBV2,CASETSDEQYF,TGTGCCAGCGAGACTAGCGACGAGCAGTACTTC
NA,TRBJ1-2,NA,TRBV20-1,CSAREVLRDGYTF,TGCAGTGCGCGGGAAGTGCTAAGGGATGGCTACACCTTC
NA,TRBJ1-1,NA,TRBV6-2/TRBV6-3,CASSHYRGRPGTEAFF,TGTGCCAGCAGCCACTACAGAGGGAGGCCGGGTACTGAAGCTTTCTTT
TRBD2,TRBJ2-2,many,TRBV10-3,CAIGAGGETGELFF,TGTGCCATCGGGGCGGGAGGTGAAACCGGGGAGCTGTTTTTT
NA,TRBJ2-5,NA,TRBV5-1,CASRVETQETQYF,TGCGCCAGCAGAGTGGAGACCCAAGAGACCCAGTACTTC
NA,TRBJ2-5,few,TRBV7-3,CASSFSTQETQYF,TGTGCCAGCAGCTTTTCGACCCAAGAGACCCAGTACTTC
TRBD1,TRBJ2-1,few,TRBV7-2,CASSLTGGAINEQFF,TGTGCCAGCAGCCTCACAGGGGGCGCAATCAATGAGCAGTTCTTC
TRBD1,TRBJ2-5,few,TRBV20-1,CSAKDRAYQETQYF,TGCAGTGCTAAAGACAGGGCGTACCAAGAGACCCAGTACTTC
NA,TRBJ1-1,NA,TRBV6-6,CASTRGFNTEAFF,TGTGCCAGCACCAGGGGATTTAACACTGAAGCTTTCTTT
NA,TRBJ2-5,NA,TRBV11-2,CASSLTVPETQYF,TGTGCCAGCAGCTTGACAGTCCCGGAGACCCAGTACTTC
TRBD1,TRBJ1-2,many,TRBV27,CASSLYQGDIYGYTF,TGTGCCAGCAGTTTGTATCAGGGGGACATCTATGGCTACACCTTC
NA,TRBJ1-2,NA,TRBV12-3/TRBV12-4,CASSTGTRMSYTF,TGTGCCAGCAGTACTGGGACACGGATGAGCTACACCTTC
TRBD1,TRBJ2-5,few,TRBV29-1,CSAKTGAAQETQYF,TGCAGCGCAAAGACAGGGGCCGCGCAAGAGACCCAGTACTTC
NA,TRBJ1-2,few,TRBV5-1,CASSPRPDTINYGYTF,TGCGCCAGCAGCCCGAGGCCAGACACGATTAACTATGGCTACACCTTC
NA,TRBJ1-1,many,TRBV20-1,CSARKPEGLNTEAFF,TGCAGTGCTAGAAAACCCGAGGGGTTGAACACTGAAGCTTTCTTT
TRBD1,TRBJ2-7,few,TRBV20-1,CSATGGTSLSSYEQYF,TGCAGTGCTACAGGGGGCACTTCACTCAGCTCCTACGAGCAGTACTTC
TRBD1,TRBJ2-7,NA,TRBV6-1,CASSPGSTGQGVAYEQYF,TGTGCCAGCAGCCCCGGCTCAACGGGACAGGGTGTTGCCTACGAGCAGTACTTC
NA,TRBJ2-1,few,TRBV9,CASSVEGQGSNEQFF,TGTGCCAGCAGCGTAGAGGGGCAGGGATCCAATGAGCAGTTCTTC